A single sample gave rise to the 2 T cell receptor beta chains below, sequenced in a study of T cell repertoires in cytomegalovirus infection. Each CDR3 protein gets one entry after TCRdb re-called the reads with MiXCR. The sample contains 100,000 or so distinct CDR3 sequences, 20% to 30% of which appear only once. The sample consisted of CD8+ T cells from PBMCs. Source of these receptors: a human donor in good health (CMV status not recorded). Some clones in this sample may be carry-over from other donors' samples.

The CDR3 spells CASSVGGTGNEQFF. The CDR3 coding sequence is TGTGCCAGCAGCGTTGGCGGGACAGGGAATGAGCAGTTCTTC. The V and J genes are TRBV9 and TRBJ2-1, with 9 bases lining up with TRBD1. The germline V gene has CDR1 SGDLS and CDR2 YYNGEE. This CDR3 is 14 amino acids long. The ends lost 2 bases at V and 7 bases at J; junction bases unmatched: 4.

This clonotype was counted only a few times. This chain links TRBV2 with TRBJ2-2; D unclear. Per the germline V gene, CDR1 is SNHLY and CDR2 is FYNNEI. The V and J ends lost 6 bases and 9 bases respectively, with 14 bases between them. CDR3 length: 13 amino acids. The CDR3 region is CASSSLAPRELFF. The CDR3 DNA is TGTGCCAGCAGCTCGCTTGCACCGCGGGAGCTGTTTTTT.